This T cell receptor (beta chain) was recorded in a study of CD8+CD57+ T cells in acquired aplastic anemia. About the study: DNA from sorted CD4+ and CD8+ cells averaged around 3.5 ug. The study, taken as a whole, reports: Some 28 sequences, all CD8+ CDR3, were shared between patients and controls.

Genomic DNA served as template for TCR beta VDJ and CDR3 profiling. From the reads, TCRdb called clonotypes with MiXCR, one entry per CDR3 protein. The table shows 80,000 or so distinct CDR3 sequences, with about three quarters occurring only once. Concerning this clonotype itself: Its target is unknown.

Selection for sequencing was limited to patients who had shown CD8+CD57+ cell expansion by flow cytometry. There are 13 residues in the CDR3. Germline V gene sequence: CDR1 MNHEY, CDR2 SVGAGI. V shed 4 bases and J shed 0 bases, with 4 bases lying between them. The rearrangement uses TRBV6-5 and TRBJ1-3; D remains ambiguous. The receptor was isolated from a human donor with aplastic anemia. Specimen: sorted CD4+, CD8+, or CD8+CD57+ T cells (not recorded which) from PBMCs. The CDR3 region has the DNA TGTGCCAGCAGTTGGGGCTCTGGAAACACCATATATTTT. Translating gives CASSWGSGNTIYF.